The TCR beta chain under discussion was sequenced for a study of blood T cell repertoires in COVID-19. In the study overall: Samples taken during acute and convalescent COVID-19 were collected in the United States, Italy and Spain. PBMCs, B-cell-depleted T cells, or T cells were the source of the cDNA or gDNA that made up the material.

Germline lookup yields CDR1 SGHTS and CDR2 YDEGEE. The V end lost 1 base, the J end lost 6 bases, and 10 bases lay between the germline ends. The CDR3 covers 13 residues. This clone was seen a single time. How the authors handled the data: Using reference gene primer amplification, nucleated cell counts were estimated. Some clones are missing from TCRdb's copy, which holds only in-frame ones; the method was immunoSEQ multiplex PCR. V and J calls and clone size follow that table, whereas D and trimming were derived from the DNA. The sample lists tens of thousands of clones, roughly 90% occurring once. Source material: peripheral blood. The J gene is TRBJ1-1, the V gene TRBV5-8; a weak D match, TRBD1 (6 bases). This TCR derives from a human donor in a cohort sampled during active COVID-19. This CDR3 reads CASSLKGGAEAFF. CDR3 DNA: TGTGCCAGCAGCTTGAAGGGGGGGGCTGAAGCTTTCTTT.